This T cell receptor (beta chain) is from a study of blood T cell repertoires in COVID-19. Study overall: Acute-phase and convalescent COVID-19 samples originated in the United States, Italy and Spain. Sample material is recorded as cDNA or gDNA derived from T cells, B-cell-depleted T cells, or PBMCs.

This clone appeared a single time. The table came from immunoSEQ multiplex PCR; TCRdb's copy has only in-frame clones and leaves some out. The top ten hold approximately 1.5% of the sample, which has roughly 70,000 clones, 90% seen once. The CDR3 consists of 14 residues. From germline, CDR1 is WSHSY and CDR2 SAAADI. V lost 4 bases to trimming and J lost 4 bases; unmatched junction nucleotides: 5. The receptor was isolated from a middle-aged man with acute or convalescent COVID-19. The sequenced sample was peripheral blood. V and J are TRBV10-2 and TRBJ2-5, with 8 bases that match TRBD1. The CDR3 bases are TGCGCCAGCAGTGGGACAGGGTACAGAGAGACCCAGTACTTC. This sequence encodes CASSGTGYRETQYF.